This TCR beta chain is from a study of Graves' ophthalmopathy and Graves' hyperthyroidism (dated by TCRdb to between 2018 and 2020). A note on the overall study: Peripheral blood was collected before any treatment was given, at the time of initial diagnosis. To tell Graves' ophthalmopathy apart from Graves' hyperthyroidism, and to predict which patients would progress to ophthalmopathy, the study relied on TCR beta repertoire signatures. In total, 135 blood samples were TCR-sequenced: fewer than 50 ophthalmopathy, under 80 hyperthyroidism and roughly 17 hyperthyroidism-to-ophthalmopathy patients. A discovery set of 100 patients (roughly 43 ophthalmopathy, about 59 stable hyperthyroidism) was enrolled to explore V-J signatures distinguishing ophthalmopathy from hyperthyroidism. The independent validation cohort included approximately 19 hyperthyroidism patients plus 17 patients who later progressed from hyperthyroidism to ophthalmopathy. In several hyperthyroidism patients, the T-cell repertoires found in thyroid tissue were compared with those found in blood. Following sampling, methimazole starting at 30 mg daily was administered to hyperthyroidism patients, and high-dose intravenous methylprednisolone was administered to ophthalmopathy patients. Study-level results and caveats: Most expanded thyroid clonotypes with frequency above 0.001 were also detected in blood, suggesting blood repertoires may reflect the thyroid immune response. In validation, the model predicted ophthalmopathy progression with about 71% sensitivity and about 77% specificity; fewer than 15 predicted patients were CT-confirmed with GO in a median of about 7.1 months. Ophthalmopathy was separated from stable hyperthyroidism by the 13-signature model with 85% to 90% sensitivity and around 81% specificity in cross-validation and with 80%/75% in the test set. No statistical method was used to predetermine the sample size, and group allocation was not hidden from the investigators.

Notes on this clonotype: The specificity of this receptor is unknown. It has no much larger one-base neighbor in the sample; base qualities were not kept.

The CDR3 has 15 amino acids, counting the end cysteine and phenylalanine. This entry keeps only the CDR3 DNA: 45 bases, framed from base 1. V and J are truncated by 9 bases and 2 bases respectively, leaving an intervening sequence of 17 bases. CDR1 LNHDA and CDR2 SQIVND were looked up in the germline V gene (reference sequence). Ophthalmopathy patients were characterized by moderately to severely active disease, a Clinical Activity Score of at least 3, a NOSPECS grade of at least 4, and a disease duration under 3 months. Patients with other autoimmune diseases, uncontrolled infections, pregnancy or lactation were excluded from the study. Diagnosis was based on clinical symptoms, serum thyroxine, TRAb, thyroid ultrasound and orbital computed tomography. Using Ficoll-Paque density gradient centrifugation, PBMCs were isolated from 8.5 to 10 ml of fresh peripheral blood. Total RNA was extracted with Trizol reagent and quality-checked on an Agilent 2100 Bioanalyzer.

For repertoire sequencing, TCR beta CDR3 regions were amplified from RNA transcripts. HTBI primers and the Qiagen OneStep RT-PCR kit were used in a first-round RT-PCR, which was followed by a second-round multiplex PCR, size selection and purification. Libraries were sequenced paired-end with 100 bp reads on an Illumina HiSeq2000. The published analysis was carried out like this. SOAPnuke was used to process the reads, throwing out any read that had adapters, had uncalled bases, had a mean Phred below 15, or lacked an exact constant-primer or identifier match. COPE v1.2.5 was used to merge the high-quality paired reads. Unique nucleotide sequences were defined as clonotypes and aligned to IMGT TRB V, D and J references using MiTCR v1.1. The analysis was limited to V-J combinations with a frequency above 0.0001, which together covered about 99% of repertoires. For each V-J combination, a TCR clonal expansion and chaos score was defined as F50 clonal expansion divided by the chaos observed in the TCRdist matrix. Welch's t-statistics and random forest were used to reduce features to about a dozen V-J combinations, which were fed into a naive Bayes classifier. The Morisita-Horn index was used to measure how similar the thyroid and blood repertoires were. The public reads were quality trimmed at Q25 with fastp and then assembled into clones with MiXCR by TCRdb, keeping productive beta chains. Rows matching on CDR3 protein sequence are summarized as one entry with the most common DNA and genes. The V and J calls, along with clone size, are taken from TCRdb and not from the paper's own processing. The sample profile shows approximately 640,000 distinct CDR3 sequences; about 38% of them were found once. In total, the top ten clones hold 3% to 4% of the sample.

The TCR originated in an adult man with Graves' ophthalmopathy. Recombination linked TRBV19 to TRBJ1-5, with the D gene uncertain. What was sequenced was peripheral blood. The CDR3 here reads CASTQAPEGNQPQHF. The DNA is as follows: TGTGCCAGCACCCAGGCCCCGGAGGGCAATCAGCCCCAGCATTTT.